These T cell receptor beta chains were read from a single sample in a study of blood T cell repertoires in COVID-19. TCRdb's copy holds only in-frame clones and misses some; the assay was immunoSEQ multiplex PCR. The repertoire has roughly 73,000 clones, around 86% of them found once; the top ten carry 3.5% to 5%. The sequenced material came from peripheral blood. The receptors shown here come from a man aged 65-85 years with active COVID-19. Each CDR3 is given with its conserved first and last residue. Size is stated for part of the rows, as once, few or many counts, or as a class when the clone is expanded.

v_gene,abundance,CDR3aa
TRBV3-1/TRBV3-2,-,CASSQGTGGPYQPQHF
TRBV7-3,-,CASSLGGMNTEAFF
TRBV6-5,-,CANRTGSLGEQYF
TRBV24-1,-,CATTSRSIPSYEQYF
TRBV5-8,-,CASSRHPGYNEQFF
TRBV3-1/TRBV3-2,-,CASSQDRGMGQPQHF
TRBV6-1,-,CASSEGTGASYEQYF
TRBV30,-,CAWSGARVNTEAFF
TRBV28,-,CASSTRGFQGGTEAFF
TRBV9,-,CASSVAVRPGLAGPRSGANVLTF
TRBV11-3,-,CASSLGGLAARTDTQYF
TRBV7-9,few,CASLVAPSEAFF
TRBV6-4,-,CASSGVGQGSTDTQYF
TRBV30,-,CAWSTQGFEQFF
TRBV3-1/TRBV3-2,-,CASSQGQGDTGELFF
TRBV4-3,-,CASSQGQNTEAFF
TRBV7-9,few,CASSPRGLAGGGSSYEQYF
TRBV19,-,CAAREGYEQFF
TRBV7-3,-,CASSLTGLAGGPDTQYF
TRBV5-1,-,CASSRRGPTGGAYEQYF
TRBV18,-,CASSPSLAAPYNEQFF
TRBV7-8,-,CASTPWGGPTDTQYF
TRBV14,-,CASAQGVYEQYF
TRBV7-2,-,CASSPRTSGRVNIQYF
TRBV10-3,-,CAISAGTALDSNQPQHF
TRBV10-3,once,CAITGTPNTGELFF
TRBV3-1/TRBV3-2,-,CASSPYGGSGGEQYF
TRBV6-5,-,CASDHLGRIGTEAFF
TRBV19,few,CASSTGILSNQPQHF
TRBV7-3,-,CASSPEWNQPQHF
TRBV7-9,-,CASSSRTGVFQETQYF
TRBV6-5,-,CASSPRRDQETQYF
TRBV27,-,CASSSQVLADTQYF
TRBV15,-,CATSRGTEKETQYF
TRBV7-8,-,CASSLVSGSTGGDEQFF
TRBV28,-,CASSSLGIAGNF
TRBV5-1,-,CASSLGSSGGEQYF
TRBV19,-,CASNPGGGRNTQYF
TRBV5-5,once,CASSLGGQGSSPLHF
TRBV30,-,CAWSVLGWGELFF
TRBV6-6,-,CASSYGGERGETQYF
TRBV5-1,-,CASSLGGTGPHEQYF
TRBV5-1,-,CASSYTPTGGFYNEQFF
TRBV19,-,CASSLQGARFQETQYF
TRBV5-5,-,CASSGGTGGRQPQHF
TRBV19,once,CASSPPGGVNTEAFF
TRBV7-8,-,CASSAGTRQGWAPETQYF
TRBV19,-,CASSIGGTGPYGYTF
TRBV27,-,CASSFPGLAWDEQYF
TRBV6-4,-,CASSALAGGYNEQFF
TRBV7-2,once,CASSPSASYEQYF
TRBV3-1/TRBV3-2,-,CASSQGRLSYNEQFF
TRBV7-2,-,CASSLGPGETQYF
TRBV18,few,CASSPGPGGNQPQHF
TRBV4-1,-,CASSQAPRLDNEQFF